A single sample is the source of the 32 T cell receptor beta chains below, sequenced in a study of blood T cells in healthy people across ages. A sample-barcoded 5' primer and a J-beta primer mix were used in a second PCR of roughly 7 to 12 cycles. TCRdb processed the 5' RACE reads anew with MiXCR; each CDR3 protein has one entry. The sample lists about 780,000 distinct CDR3 sequences, less than 60% occurring once. The sequenced sample consisted of blood. These receptor sequences come from a man at least 80 years old in good health.

The rearrangement joins TRBV3-1 to TRBJ2-1; the match to TRBD2 covers 13 bases. V dropped 4 bases and J dropped 8; count of bases not matched to a gene: 8. The germline V gene has CDR1 LGHDT and CDR2 YNNKEL (reference sequence). The CDR3 is 16 amino acids. CDR3 sequence: CASSLSGLAGADEQFF. The CDR3 DNA follows: TGTGCCAGCAGCCTTTCAGGACTAGCGGGAGCCGATGAGCAGTTCTTC.

In this sample, this clonotype turned up a few times. The chain recombines TRBV5-1 with TRBJ2-3; tentatively, D is TRBD1 (6 bases). The CDR3 covers 14 residues. Germline V gives CDR1 SGHRS, CDR2 YFSETQ. V lost 2 bases and J 1 base, leaving 8 bases between the germline ends. The CDR3 DNA is TGCGCCAGCAGCTTTCGACAGGGCACAGATACGCAGTATTTT. This codes for CASSFRQGTDTQYF.

Worth noting for this clonotype: Mismatch with germline at one junction end may stem from a read error. This sequence joins TRBV11-3 and TRBJ2-1, with TRBD2 matching over 8 bases. This CDR3 contains 14 residues. CDR1 and CDR2 from the germline V gene are SGHNT and YENEEA. The CDR3 sequence is CASKPGGVNNEQFF. The DNA of the CDR3 is TGTGCCAGCAAGCCGGGGGGGGTAAACAATGAGCAGTTCTTT.

This clonotype was detected only a few times. The V and J genes are TRBV20-1 and TRBJ2-6; 9 bases align to TRBD1. The CDR3 extends over 17 amino acids. Germline-derived CDR1 and CDR2 are DFQATT and SNEGSKA (reference sequence). J was trimmed by 2 bases and V by 3 bases; bases with no gene match: 8. DNA for the CDR3: TGCAGTGCTAGGCCAACAGGGGGCATACCTGGGGCCAACGTCCTGACTTTC. Translation: CSARPTGGIPGANVLTF.

The chain joins TRBV20-1 to TRBJ2-1; the D gene is possibly TRBD1 (6 bases). This CDR3 has 15 residues. V dropped 6 bases and J dropped 3 bases, with 18 bases sitting between them. Germline CDR1 DFQATT, CDR2 SNEGSKA (reference sequence). The chain's CDR3 is CSATYREKGYNEQFF. In nucleotides, the CDR3 is TGCAGTGCGACCTACAGGGAAAAAGGCTACAATGAGCAGTTCTTC.

This clonotype was detected only a few times. This chain links TRBV15 with TRBJ1-4; D gene ambiguous. V was pared by 0 bases and J by 0 bases, with 5 bases between. Germline CDR1 is LNHNV and CDR2 is YYDKDF (reference sequence). The CDR3 loop spans 15 amino acids. CDR3 sequence reads: CATSRDTATNEKLFF. In DNA form, the CDR3 reads TGTGCCACCAGCAGAGACACTGCAACTAATGAAAAACTGTTTTTT.

The rearrangement uses TRBV5-1 and TRBJ2-7, with 7 bases matching TRBD1. Germline loops: CDR1 SGHRS, CDR2 YFSETQ. V was pared by 8 bases and J by 5 bases, with 10 bases of the junction left unmatched. The CDR3 is 13 amino acids. The CDR3 DNA sequence: TGCGCCAGTGCCAGGGGGTCGGAAGACGAGCAGTACTTC. It specifies CASARGSEDEQYF.

This clonotype was counted only a few times. The gene calls are TRBV7-2 and TRBJ1-5; D ambiguous. The CDR3 length is 15 residues. Germline CDR1 is SGHTA and CDR2 is FQGNSA. V was trimmed by 5 bases and J by 2 bases, leaving 13 bases between them. CDR3 region: CASSLWDGGNQPQHF. CDR3 in DNA: TGTGCCAGCAGCCTTTGGGATGGGGGCAATCAGCCCCAGCATTTT.

The rearrangement joins TRBV29-1 to TRBJ1-5; 7 positions agree with TRBD1. The length of the CDR3 is 15 residues. J lost 0 bases, V lost 4 bases, and 6 bases had no gene match. Looked up from germline, CDR1 is SQVTM and CDR2 is ANQGSEA. The CDR3 DNA reads TGCAGCGTTGCTCAGGGGGGTTATAGCAATCAGCCCCAGCATTTT. This translates into CSVAQGGYSNQPQHF.

As to this clonotype: One end of the junction does not line up with germline, which may come from a read error. V usage is TRBV20-1 and J usage is TRBJ2-3, with 9 bases aligning to TRBD1. In germline, CDR1 is DFQATT, CDR2 SNEGSKA (reference sequence). The CDR3 contains 14 residues. CDR3 nucleotides: TGCAGTGCTGAGGGGACAGGGCCCACAGAGACGCAGTATTTT. The encoded protein is CSAEGTGPTETQYF.

Note on this clonotype: The limits of the CDR3 on the DNA are not certain, so only TCRdb's listed CDR3 is given. The chain recombines TRBV7-9 with TRBJ2-3; TRBD1, the table's D call, lacks a check against the DNA. The CDR3 sequence runs 13 residues, both termini included. Germline V gene data show CDR1 as SEHNR and CDR2 as FQNEAQ (reference sequence). CDR3 sequence reads: CASILDTTNTQYF.

This clonotype is categorized as medium-sized. The chain couples TRBV20-1 to TRBJ2-7; TRBD2 might be the D (6 bases). V lost 4 bases and J lost 4, with 14 bases in between. This CDR3 has 13 amino acids. Germline assignment: CDR1 DFQATT and CDR2 SNEGSKA (reference sequence). In DNA form, the CDR3 reads TGCAGTGCTACCTCACCGGGAGATTACGAGCAGTACTTC. It translates to CSATSPGDYEQYF.

The J gene is TRBJ2-1, the V gene TRBV24-1, with 11 bases fitting TRBD1. The CDR3 length is 15 residues. Per the germline V gene, CDR1 is KGHDR and CDR2 is SFDVKD. The ends lost 4 bases at V and 6 bases at J; junction bases unmatched: 4. CDR3 in amino acids: CATSDLDRGLNEQFF. The CDR3 DNA is TGTGCCACCAGTGACCTGGACAGGGGGCTCAATGAGCAGTTCTTC.

This clonotype came up a few times. The chain couples TRBV9 to TRBJ2-4, with D maybe TRBD2 (5 bases). Germline V CDR1 and CDR2: SGDLS, YYNGEE. The CDR3 length is 14 residues. The ends were cut back, 3 bases at V and 10 bases at J, with 17 bases in the middle. CDR3 nucleotide sequence: TGTGCCAGCAGCGCGGACTGGGTCCATGGGATTCAGTACTTC. Its translation: CASSADWVHGIQYF.

V is TRBV7-2 and J is TRBJ2-2; perhaps TRBD2 as D (5 bases). Germline values: CDR1 SGHTA, CDR2 FQGNSA. The CDR3 contains 13 residues. Trimming left V 5 bases short and J 9 bases short, with 13 bases between. CDR3 nucleotide sequence: TGTGCCAGCAGCCTCATCGACTACAGGGAGCTGTTTTTT. Translating gives CASSLIDYRELFF.

This clonotype was counted a few times. The V gene is TRBV13, the J gene TRBJ2-7; 9 positions agree with TRBD2. Per germline, CDR1 PRHDT and CDR2 FYEKMQ (reference sequence). The CDR3 covers 15 residues. Trimming cost V 5 bases and J 8 bases; bases outside gene matches: 13. The CDR3 spells CASSMSGLADSKQYF. DNA of the CDR3: TGTGCCAGCAGCATGTCGGGACTAGCCGATTCGAAGCAGTACTTC.

V is TRBV20-1 and J is TRBJ2-6; D remains ambiguous. Trimming removed 3 bases from V and 0 bases from J, with 6 bases in between. Germline V gene data show CDR1 as DFQATT and CDR2 as SNEGSKA (reference sequence). This CDR3 region has 14 residues. CDR3 in amino acids: CSASQVSGANVLTF. The CDR3 coding sequence is TGCAGTGCTAGTCAGGTCTCTGGGGCCAACGTCCTGACTTTC.

This clonotype was seen only a few times. The chain is built from TRBV30 and TRBJ2-1; 7 nucleotides agree with TRBD2. This CDR3 contains 13 residues. Germline lookup yields CDR1 GTSNPN and CDR2 SVGIG (reference sequence). Trimming took 1 base from V and 5 from J; bases not matched to a gene: 2. CDR3 in DNA: TGTGCCTGGAGTGCCGGACTAGACAATGAGCAGTTCTTC. Its protein product is CAWSAGLDNEQFF.

The chain is built from TRBV9 and TRBJ2-5; 10 bases match TRBD1. This CDR3 contains 15 residues. V gave up 5 bases and J gave up 2 bases; unmatched junction bases: 6. CDR1 is SGDLS and CDR2 is YYNGEE in the germline V gene. CDR3 in DNA: TGTGCCAGCAGTCTACAGGACAGGGGGCAAGAGACCCAGTACTTC. Protein product: CASSLQDRGQETQYF.

The V gene is TRBV4-3, the J gene TRBJ2-1; D gene unclear. This CDR3 spans 13 amino acids. Looked up from germline, CDR1 is LGHNA and CDR2 is YSLEER. Deletions cut 4 bases from V and 5 bases from J, with 9 bases between. This CDR3 is CASSRGANNEQFF. The CDR3 nucleotides read TGCGCCAGCAGCCGAGGAGCCAACAATGAGCAGTTCTTC.

In this sample, this clonotype turned up many times. Being one base from a much bigger clone, this may be a read error. Written as DNA, the CDR3 is TGCAGCGTTGATCTCGGAGTGGATGAGCAGTACTTC. Translation gives CSVDLGVDEQYF. This sequence joins TRBV29-1 and TRBJ2-5; D not resolved. This CDR3 spans 12 amino acids. V lost 3 bases and J 11 bases, leaving 16 bases between the germline ends. CDR1 SQVTM and CDR2 ANQGSEA come from the germline V gene.

This clonotype was seen a handful of times. V usage is TRBV28 and J usage is TRBJ2-7, with 14 positions matching TRBD2. With 5 bases clipped from V and 4 bases from J, the junction kept 7 bases outside the gene matches. CDR1 and CDR2 (germline): MDHEN, SYDVKM. There are 16 residues in the CDR3. The CDR3 loop is CASSGGTSGRLYEQYF. The CDR3 DNA is TGTGCCAGCAGTGGAGGGACTAGCGGGAGACTATACGAGCAGTACTTC.

The V call is TRBV21-1, the J call TRBJ2-7; no DNA check was done on the table's D call, TRBD1. TRBV21-1 is designated a pseudogene. There are 19 residues in the CDR3. The CDR3 loop reads CASSKRSPDARRYSYEQYF. In DNA form, the CDR3 reads TGTGCCAGCAGCAAACGGTCACCTGACGCCCGAAGATATTCCTACGAGCAGTACTTC.

This clonotype showed up just a few times. The genes are TRBV5-1 and TRBJ2-1; D is unresolved. V was clipped by 6 bases and J by 0 bases, with 10 bases between them. Germline CDR1 is SGHRS and CDR2 is YFSETQ. CDR3 length: 14 amino acids. DNA of the CDR3: TGCGCCAGCACCCGCGAGAGCTCCTACAATGAGCAGTTCTTC. Residues: CASTRESSYNEQFF.

A word on this clonotype: At one end the junction does not follow the germline gene, possibly because of a read error. This chain connects TRBV20-1 to TRBJ2-3; D is unresolved. Germline values: CDR1 DFQATT, CDR2 SNEGSKA (reference sequence). CDR3 length: 15 amino acids. Here the CDR3 reads CGARPKSTPTDTQYF. CDR3 DNA: TGCGGTGCTAGACCTAAAAGTACCCCAACAGATACGCAGTATTTT.

CDR3: CSARDTATGDGKLFF. The CDR3 DNA sequence: TGCAGTGCTAGAGATACCGCTACAGGGGATGGAAAACTGTTTTTT. The J gene is TRBJ1-4, the V gene TRBV20-1; 7 positions match TRBD1. The CDR3 has 15 residues. Germline V gene data show CDR1 as DFQATT and CDR2 as SNEGSKA (reference sequence). V lost 0 bases and J lost 10; bases outside the gene matches: 11.

The CDR3 DNA sequence: TGTGCCAGCAGTTACCAACTAGCGGGAGAGCTCGGGCAGTACTTC. It codes for CASSYQLAGELGQYF. The J gene is TRBJ2-5, the V gene TRBV6-2 or TRBV6-3, with 11 bases matching TRBD2. From germline, CDR1 is MNHEY and CDR2 SVGEGT. Germline trimming cut 2 bases from V and 11 bases from J; bases unmatched to any gene: 10. CDR3 length: 15 residues.

This clonotype came up many times. V gene TRBV27 combines with J gene TRBJ2-2, with no clear D. V lost 6 bases and J lost 1, with 3 bases in between. This CDR3 is built from 12 residues. Germline V gene lookup returns CDR1 MNHEY and CDR2 SMNVEV (reference sequence). The CDR3 sequence is CASRRNTGELFF. As DNA, the CDR3 is TGTGCCAGCAGGAGGAACACCGGGGAGCTGTTTTTT.

The chain uses TRBV3-1 and TRBJ2-7; 7 bases match TRBD2. Germline V gene sequence: CDR1 LGHDT, CDR2 YNNKEL (reference sequence). The CDR3 runs 13 residues. The J segment lost 6 bases and the V segment lost 6 bases, leaving 8 bases of the junction unmatched. The CDR3 loop reads CASRGPTGGEQYF. The CDR3 DNA is TGTGCCAGCAGGGGGCCAACGGGGGGCGAGCAGTACTTC.

This clonotype appeared many times. The chain joins TRBV25-1 to TRBJ2-1; 11 nucleotides line up with TRBD1. V was pared by 1 base and J by 10 bases, with 9 bases of the junction left unmatched. CDR3 size: 16 residues. The germline CDR1 and CDR2 sequences are MGHDK and SYGVNS. The CDR3 loop is CASSESDRGRSGEQFF. For the CDR3, the DNA is TGTGCCAGCAGTGAATCGGACAGGGGGCGATCAGGGGAGCAGTTCTTC.

This clonotype was found a few times. The chain has TRBV20-1 and TRBJ2-7; 8 positions agree with TRBD1. J gave up 7 bases and V 5 bases, and 7 bases lay outside the gene matches. This CDR3 comprises 12 residues. Germline assignment: CDR1 DFQATT and CDR2 SNEGSKA (reference sequence). The CDR3 DNA sequence: TGCAGTGCTCACCGGACAGGGTTTGAGCAGTACTTC. This codes for CSAHRTGFEQYF.

The chain uses TRBV28 and TRBJ1-2; 9 bases align to TRBD1. Germline-derived CDR1 and CDR2 are MDHEN and SYDVKM. The V gene end was trimmed by 6 bases and the J gene end by 1 base; junction bases not matched to a gene: 9. The CDR3 totals 16 residues. The CDR3 bases are TGTGCCAGCAGCCCGGGACAGGGAAAGTTTAACTATGGCTACACCTTC. Translating gives CASSPGQGKFNYGYTF.